The sequence of this TCR beta chain was determined in a study of shared clonotypes between healthy human individuals. The overall study: Per-donor plates numbered three CD4 naive, three CD4 memory, two CD8 naive and one CD8 memory.

In the source study's methods: Junction-only sequences produced by ImmunoSEQ had no quality scores, so filtering differed. TCRdb's table, derived via immunoSEQ multiplex PCR, lists solely in-frame clones and lacks some. V and J calls and clone size are as listed in that table; D and trimming were resolved from the DNA. Of 2 million to 2.5 million clones in the sample, 95% were seen once. The source of this sequence is a young man in good health. Sample: naive CD4+ T cells sorted from blood. Subset reported: CD45RA+ positively selected.

This CDR3 is CASSLMFLAKGPNYEQYF. The CDR3 coding sequence is TGTGCCAGCAGTTTAATGTTTCTAGCGAAAGGTCCAAACTACGAGCAGTACTTC. The chain couples TRBV27 to TRBJ2-7, with D possibly matching TRBD2 (6 bases). Trimming removed 2 bases from V and 3 bases from J, with 23 bases in between. The CDR3 loop spans 18 amino acids. Germline V CDR1 and CDR2: MNHEY, SMNVEV (reference sequence).